Following are 14 T cell receptor beta chains from one sample sequenced in a study of blood T cell repertoires in COVID-19. Clones were sequenced by immunoSEQ multiplex PCR, and TCRdb holds only the in-frame ones, with some missing. The table records about 320,000 clones, 85% of them present only once. Input material: PBMCs or T cells enriched from blood (not recorded which). The receptors stem from a woman aged 25 to 45 who had been exposed to COVID-19.

The V call is TRBV11-2, the J call TRBJ1-2; tentative D call: TRBD1 (6 bases). This CDR3 contains 14 residues. CDR1 SGHAT and CDR2 FQNNGV come from the germline V gene. The germline V and J ends were trimmed by 5 bases and 4 bases, with 14 bases remaining between them. In DNA form, the CDR3 reads TGTGCCAGCAGCATCCGGACAGATACCTATGGCTACACCTTC. Amino acids: CASSIRTDTYGYTF.

The chain carries TRBV2 and TRBJ2-5; 8 nucleotides match TRBD2. This CDR3 spans 15 amino acids. In germline, CDR1 is SNHLY, CDR2 FYNNEI. Germline trimming cut 3 bases from V and 5 bases from J; bases unmatched to any gene: 8. The CDR3 nucleotides read TGTGCCAGCAGTGATGGGCGGGGGGCGGAGGAGACCCAGTACTTC. It yields the protein CASSDGRGAEETQYF.

The V call is TRBV9, the J call TRBJ2-7; perhaps TRBD2 as D (5 bases). Trimming removed 0 bases from V and 5 bases from J, with 12 bases in between. Germline CDR1 SGDLS, CDR2 YYNGEE. The CDR3 extends over 14 amino acids. CDR3 residues: CASSVGGPGNEQYF. CDR3 sequence (DNA): TGTGCCAGCAGCGTAGGCGGGCCTGGAAACGAGCAGTACTTC.

The genes are TRBV7-2 and TRBJ2-1; 9 bases line up with TRBD1. Trimming cost V 3 bases and J 8 bases; bases outside gene matches: 8. The CDR3 is 15 amino acids. Per germline, CDR1 SGHTA and CDR2 FQGNSA. Here the CDR3 DNA reads TGTGCCAGCAGCTTCCGGGACAGGGTTCAACATGAGCAGTTCTTC. Translated, it gives CASSFRDRVQHEQFF.

This rearrangement joins TRBV5-1 to TRBJ2-3; 10 positions match TRBD2. Losses at the gene ends were 10 bases for V and 4 bases for J; bases not matched to a gene: 9. The germline CDR1 and CDR2 sequences are SGHRS and YFSETQ. The CDR3 sequence is 14 residues long. The CDR3 sequence is CACNPSGRPDTQYF. For the CDR3, the DNA is TGCGCCTGCAACCCTAGCGGGAGACCAGATACGCAGTATTTT.

The rearrangement joins TRBV11-3 to TRBJ2-1, with unresolved D. The CDR3 totals 16 residues. V was trimmed by 3 bases and J by 5 bases, leaving 17 bases between them. Germline assignment: CDR1 SGHNT and CDR2 YENEEA. For the CDR3, the DNA is TGTGCCAGCAGCTTGAAATTTGGGCCCCTGGACAATGAGCAGTTCTTC. Protein: CASSLKFGPLDNEQFF.

This chain joins TRBV6-2 or TRBV6-3 and TRBJ2-1, with 8 bases aligning to TRBD2. Germline assignment: CDR1 MNHEY and CDR2 SVGEGT. V shed 4 bases, J shed 9 bases, and the junction held 8 bases outside the gene matches. This CDR3 contains 14 residues. In DNA, the CDR3 is TGTGCCAGCAGTTCCTCAGCGGGAGATAGTGAGCAGTTCTTC. Protein: CASSSSAGDSEQFF.

The chain has TRBV4-2 and TRBJ2-1; the match to TRBD2 covers 8 bases. Germline V CDR1 and CDR2: LGHNA, YNFKEQ. The CDR3 runs 15 residues. V lost 4 bases to trimming and J lost 8 bases; unmatched junction nucleotides: 10. CDR3 bases: TGTGCCAGCAGCCTAACCGGGACTAGTTTCGATGAGCAGTTCTTC. Translation gives CASSLTGTSFDEQFF.

The chain couples TRBV7-2 to TRBJ2-5; TRBD2 matches 13 bases. V trimming: 5 bases; J trimming: 5 bases; junction bases outside the gene matches: 8. The CDR3 consists of 16 residues. Germline-derived CDR1 and CDR2 are SGHTA and FQGNSA. For the CDR3, the DNA is TGTGCCAGCAGCCCCCTGACTAGCGGGGGGCGGGAGACCCAGTACTTC. This translates into CASSPLTSGGRETQYF.

This chain connects TRBV19 to TRBJ1-5, with 7 bases matching TRBD1. CDR1 is LNHDA and CDR2 is SQIVND in the germline V gene (reference sequence). The CDR3 runs to 17 residues. V was pared by 1 base and J by 0 bases, with 6 bases of the junction left unmatched. The CDR3 region is CASSIGDSSNSNQPQHF. The CDR3 region has the DNA TGTGCCAGTAGTATAGGGGACAGCTCCAATAGCAATCAGCCCCAGCATTTT.

The chain recombines TRBV7-3 with TRBJ1-2; D remains ambiguous. Between the trimmed V and J ends, which lost 5 bases and 4 bases, there was a span of 17 bases. CDR3 length equals 15 residues. CDR1 is SGHTA and CDR2 is FQGTGA in the germline V gene. CDR3 region: CASSPGIPPGYGYTF. The CDR3 DNA reads as TGTGCCAGCAGCCCCGGGATCCCTCCCGGCTATGGCTACACCTTC.

This clone was found once. The chain carries TRBV4-1 and TRBJ2-2; D remains unclear. Germline loops: CDR1 MGHRA, CDR2 YSYEKL. The ends were cut back, 1 base at V and 4 bases at J, with 10 bases in the middle. The CDR3 extends over 15 amino acids. The chain's CDR3 is CASSQGQATTGELFF. The CDR3, as DNA: TGCGCCAGCAGCCAAGGGCAGGCGACCACCGGGGAGCTGTTTTTT.

V is TRBV24-1 and J is TRBJ2-1; weak D call: TRBD2 (6 bases). CDR1 and CDR2 from the germline V gene are KGHDR and SFDVKD. Trimming left V 8 bases short and J 7 bases short, with 14 bases between. The CDR3 runs 13 residues. The CDR3 spells CATTNHRGNEQFF. The CDR3 nucleotides are TGTGCCACCACCAATCACCGGGGGAATGAGCAGTTCTTC.

V and J are TRBV3-1 (or the pseudogene TRBV3-2) and TRBJ2-2; TRBD2 aligns across 8 bases. This CDR3 has 15 residues. Trimming removed 1 base from V and 9 bases from J; junction bases left unmatched: 7. Germline V gene lookup returns CDR1 LGHDT and CDR2 YNNKEL (reference sequence). CDR3 residues: CASSQALGGARELFF. The CDR3 nucleotides read TGTGCCAGCAGCCAAGCCCTCGGGGGGGCTAGGGAGCTGTTTTTT.